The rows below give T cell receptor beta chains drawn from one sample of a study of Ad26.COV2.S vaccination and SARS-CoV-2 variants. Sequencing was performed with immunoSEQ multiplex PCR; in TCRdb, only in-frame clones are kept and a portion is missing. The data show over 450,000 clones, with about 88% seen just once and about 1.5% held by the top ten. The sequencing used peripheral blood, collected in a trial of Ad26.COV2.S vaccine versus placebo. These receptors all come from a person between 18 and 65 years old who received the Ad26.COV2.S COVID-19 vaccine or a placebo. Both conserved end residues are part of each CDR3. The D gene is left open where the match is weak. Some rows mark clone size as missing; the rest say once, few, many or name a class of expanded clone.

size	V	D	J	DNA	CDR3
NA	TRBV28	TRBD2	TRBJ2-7	TGTGCCAGCAGTAGCGGGAGCTCCTACGAGCAGTACTTC	CASSSGSSYEQYF
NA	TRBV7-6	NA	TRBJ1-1	TGTGCCAGCAGCTTAAAAATTGAGGGGAACACTGAAGCTTTCTTT	CASSLKIEGNTEAFF
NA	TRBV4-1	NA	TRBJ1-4	TGCGCCAGCAGCCCTCAGACCGGGGGTTCTAATGAAAAACTGTTTTTT	CASSPQTGGSNEKLFF
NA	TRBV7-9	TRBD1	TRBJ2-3	TGTGCCAGCAGCCCTAGCACGGGACAGGGGGAGTTCCCAGATACGCAGTATTTT	CASSPSTGQGEFPDTQYF
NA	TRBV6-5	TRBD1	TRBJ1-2	TGTGCCAGCAGTCAGTGGGGACAGAACAATGGCTACACCTTC	CASSQWGQNNGYTF
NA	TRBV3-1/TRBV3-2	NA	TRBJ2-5	TGTGCCAGCAGCCAAGATTGGCTCGAAGAGACCCAGTACTTC	CASSQDWLEETQYF
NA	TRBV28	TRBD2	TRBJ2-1	TGTGCCAGCAGTTCTCCGGGACTAGCGTCTTACCACAATGAGCAGTTCTTC	CASSSPGLASYHNEQFF
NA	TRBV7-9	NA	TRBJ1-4	TGTGCCAGCAGCCCCCAACCAGGGGTTGGGGAAAAACTGTTTTTT	CASSPQPGVGEKLFF
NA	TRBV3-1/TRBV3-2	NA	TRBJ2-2	TGTGCCAGCAGCCAATCTATTGGGGGGAGTCGTACCGGGGAGCTGTTTTTT	CASSQSIGGSRTGELFF
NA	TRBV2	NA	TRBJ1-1	TGTGCCAGCAGGGCCAGGATCGGTTACACTGAAGCTTTCTTT	CASRARIGYTEAFF
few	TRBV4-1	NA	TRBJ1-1	TGCGCCAGCAGCCAAGGACCGGGACTTGACACTGAAGCTTTCTTT	CASSQGPGLDTEAFF
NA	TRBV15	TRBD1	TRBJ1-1	TGTGCCACCAGCAGAGAAACCGTTAGACAGGGCGTTGGAGCTTTCTTT	CATSRETVRQGVGAFF
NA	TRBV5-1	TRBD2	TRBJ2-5	TGCGCCAGCAGCTTTCTAGCGGGGGGAACCCAAGAGACCCAGTACTTC	CASSFLAGGTQETQYF
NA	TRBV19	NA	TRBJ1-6	TGTGCCAGTAGTATATATGTGGGGTCACCCCTCCACTTT	CASSIYVGSPLHF
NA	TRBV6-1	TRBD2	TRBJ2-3	TGTGCCAGCAGTGAAGAGGCGGGGGGGCCTGATACGCAGTATTTT	CASSEEAGGPDTQYF